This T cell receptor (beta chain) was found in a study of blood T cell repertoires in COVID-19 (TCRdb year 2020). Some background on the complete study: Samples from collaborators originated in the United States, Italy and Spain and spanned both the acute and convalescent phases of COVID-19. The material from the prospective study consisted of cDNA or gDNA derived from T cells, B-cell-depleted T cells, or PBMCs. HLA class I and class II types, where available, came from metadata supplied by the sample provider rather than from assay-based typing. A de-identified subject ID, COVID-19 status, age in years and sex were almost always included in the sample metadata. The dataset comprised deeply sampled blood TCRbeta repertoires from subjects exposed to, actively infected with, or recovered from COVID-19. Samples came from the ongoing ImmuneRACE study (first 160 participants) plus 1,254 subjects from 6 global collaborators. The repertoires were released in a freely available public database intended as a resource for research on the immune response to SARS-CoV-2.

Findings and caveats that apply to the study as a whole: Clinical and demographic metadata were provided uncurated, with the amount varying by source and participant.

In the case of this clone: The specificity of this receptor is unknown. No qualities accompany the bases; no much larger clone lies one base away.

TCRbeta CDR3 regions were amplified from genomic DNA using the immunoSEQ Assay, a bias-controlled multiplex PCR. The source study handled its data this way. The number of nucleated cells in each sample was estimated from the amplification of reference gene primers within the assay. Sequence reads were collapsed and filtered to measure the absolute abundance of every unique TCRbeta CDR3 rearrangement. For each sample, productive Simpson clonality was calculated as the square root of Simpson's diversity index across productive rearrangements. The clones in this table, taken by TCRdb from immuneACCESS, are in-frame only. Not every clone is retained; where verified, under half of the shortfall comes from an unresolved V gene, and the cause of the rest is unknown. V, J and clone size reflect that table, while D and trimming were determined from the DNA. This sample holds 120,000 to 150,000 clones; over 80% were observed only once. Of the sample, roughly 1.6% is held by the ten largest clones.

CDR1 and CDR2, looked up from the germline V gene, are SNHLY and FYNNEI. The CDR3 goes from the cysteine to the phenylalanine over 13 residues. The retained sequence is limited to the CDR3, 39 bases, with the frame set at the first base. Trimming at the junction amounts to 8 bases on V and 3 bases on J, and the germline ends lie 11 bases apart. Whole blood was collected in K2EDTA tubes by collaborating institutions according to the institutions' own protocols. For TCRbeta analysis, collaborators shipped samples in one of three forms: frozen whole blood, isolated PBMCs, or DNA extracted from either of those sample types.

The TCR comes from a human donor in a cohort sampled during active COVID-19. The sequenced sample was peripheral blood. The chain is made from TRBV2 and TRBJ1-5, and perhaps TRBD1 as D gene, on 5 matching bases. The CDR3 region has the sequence CASRAGYNQPQHF. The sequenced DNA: TGTGCCAGCCGTGCAGGGTACAATCAGCCCCAGCATTTT.